The entry below gives a single T cell receptor (beta chain) sequence along with its context. The antigen is undetermined. The authors negatively isolated CD8+ and CD4+ T cells and FACS-enriched TEMRA cells. Reverse transcription of roughly 0.5 to 1 ug RNA was carried out with random hexamers. The CDR3 of TCR beta was amplified by immunoSEQ multiplex PCR across 54 Vbeta and 13 Jbeta. TCRdb re-analysed the immunoSEQ multiplex PCR reads in MiXCR, keeping a single row per CDR3 protein. This sample has approximately 110,000 distinct CDR3 sequences, with roughly 97% found just once. This entry is derived from a study of CD8 T cells in Susac syndrome. General observations from the study: The study recognized that the number of individuals in its TCR sequencing and HLA analysis was relatively small.

Per the germline V gene, CDR1 is MNHEY and CDR2 is SMNVEV (reference sequence). The CDR3 contains 17 residues. V was clipped by 6 bases and J by 1 base, with 22 bases between them. The sequence was collected from a human donor in good health. The sequenced sample consisted of CD4+ T cells from PBMCs. The genes are TRBV27 and TRBJ2-7, with a tentative D call TRBD1 (5 bases). CDR3 amino acids: CASSSTPDRISSYEQYF. Here the CDR3 DNA reads TGTGCCAGCAGCTCCACTCCCGACAGAATCTCATCCTACGAGCAGTACTTC.